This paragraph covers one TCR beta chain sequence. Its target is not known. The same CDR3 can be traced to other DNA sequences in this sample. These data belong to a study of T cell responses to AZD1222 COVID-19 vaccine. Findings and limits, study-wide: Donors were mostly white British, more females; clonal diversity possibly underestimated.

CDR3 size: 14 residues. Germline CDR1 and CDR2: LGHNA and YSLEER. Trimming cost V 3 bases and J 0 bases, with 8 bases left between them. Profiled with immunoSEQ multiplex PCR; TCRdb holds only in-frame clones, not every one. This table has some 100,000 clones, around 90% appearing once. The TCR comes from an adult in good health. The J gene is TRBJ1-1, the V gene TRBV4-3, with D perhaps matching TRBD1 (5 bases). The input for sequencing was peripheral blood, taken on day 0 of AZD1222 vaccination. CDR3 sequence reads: CASSQTDLNTEAFF. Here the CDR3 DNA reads TGCGCCAGCAGCCAGACAGACCTGAACACTGAAGCTTTCTTT.